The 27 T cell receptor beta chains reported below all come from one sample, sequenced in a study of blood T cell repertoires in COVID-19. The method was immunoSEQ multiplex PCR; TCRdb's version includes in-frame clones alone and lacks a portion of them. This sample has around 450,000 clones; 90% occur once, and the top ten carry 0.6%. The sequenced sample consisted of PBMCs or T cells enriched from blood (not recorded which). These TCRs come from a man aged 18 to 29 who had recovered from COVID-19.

CDR3 amino acids: CASSIGGWREGPYNEQFF. CDR3 nucleotide sequence: TGTGCCAGTAGTATAGGGGGCTGGCGGGAGGGCCCCTACAATGAGCAGTTCTTC. The J gene is TRBJ2-1, the V gene TRBV19, with 9 bases aligning to TRBD2. Germline V gives CDR1 LNHDA, CDR2 SQIVND (reference sequence). The V gene end was trimmed by 1 base and the J gene end by 2 bases; junction bases not matched to a gene: 9. CDR3 length: 18 residues.

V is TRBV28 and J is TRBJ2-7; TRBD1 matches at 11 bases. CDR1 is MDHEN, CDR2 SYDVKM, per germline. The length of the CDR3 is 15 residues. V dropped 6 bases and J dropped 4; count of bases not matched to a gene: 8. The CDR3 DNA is TGTGCCAGCAGCTTCGCCGGGACAGGGGGTTACGAGCAGTACTTC. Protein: CASSFAGTGGYEQYF.

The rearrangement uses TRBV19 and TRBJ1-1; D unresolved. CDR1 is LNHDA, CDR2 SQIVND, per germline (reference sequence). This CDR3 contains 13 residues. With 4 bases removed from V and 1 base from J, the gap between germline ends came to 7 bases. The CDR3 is CASSTIGNTEAFF. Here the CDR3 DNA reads TGTGCCAGTAGTACAATCGGGAACACTGAAGCTTTCTTT.

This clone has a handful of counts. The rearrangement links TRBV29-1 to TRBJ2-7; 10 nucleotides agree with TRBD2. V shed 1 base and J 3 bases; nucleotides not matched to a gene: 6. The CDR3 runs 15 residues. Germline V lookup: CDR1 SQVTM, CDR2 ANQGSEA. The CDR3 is CSVEGGTSGDYEQYF. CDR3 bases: TGCAGCGTTGAAGGGGGAACTAGCGGGGACTACGAGCAGTACTTC.

This chain's CDR3 is CASSPSGEGWQPQHF. The CDR3 DNA follows: TGCGCCAGCAGCCCATCCGGGGAGGGGTGGCAGCCCCAGCATTTT. This chain links TRBV5-1 with TRBJ1-5; D might be TRBD1 (5 bases). The V gene's germline CDR1 is SGHRS and CDR2 YFSETQ. This CDR3 has 15 residues. Trimming shortened V by 4 bases and J by 7 bases, and 18 bases separated the two germline ends. The entire variable domain, with the rest obtained from reference TRBV5-1 and TRBJ1-5, is as follows: KAGVTQTPRYLIKTRGQQVTLSCSPISGHRSVSWYQQTPGQGLQFLFEYFSETQRNKGNFPGRFSGRQFSNSRSEMNVSTLELGDSALYLCASSPSGEGWQPQHFGDGTRLSIL.

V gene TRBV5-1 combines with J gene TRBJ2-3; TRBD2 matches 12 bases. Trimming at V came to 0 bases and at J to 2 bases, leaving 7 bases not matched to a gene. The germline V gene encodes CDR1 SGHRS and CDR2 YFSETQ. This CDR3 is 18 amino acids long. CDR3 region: CASSLEGLAGGYTDTQYF. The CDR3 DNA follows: TGCGCCAGCAGCTTGGAGGGACTAGCGGGTGGTTACACAGATACGCAGTATTTT.

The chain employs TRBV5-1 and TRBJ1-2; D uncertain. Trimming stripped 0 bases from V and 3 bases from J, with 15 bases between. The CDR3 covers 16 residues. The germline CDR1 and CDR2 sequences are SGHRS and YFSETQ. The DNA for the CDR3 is TGCGCCAGCAGCTTGGGCCGGGGTCCTAACTACTATGGCTACACCTTC. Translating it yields CASSLGRGPNYYGYTF.

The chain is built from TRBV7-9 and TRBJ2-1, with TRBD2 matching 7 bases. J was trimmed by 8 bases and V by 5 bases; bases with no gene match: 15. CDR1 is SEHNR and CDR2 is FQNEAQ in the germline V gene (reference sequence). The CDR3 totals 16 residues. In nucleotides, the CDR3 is TGTGCCAGCAGCCCGCACGCGAGGCGGGAGTTCTATGAGCAGTTCTTC. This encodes CASSPHARREFYEQFF.

This chain's CDR3 is CASSKDRVAEAFF. DNA for the CDR3: TGTGCCAGCAGCAAAGACAGGGTGGCTGAAGCTTTCTTT. This chain uses TRBV7-3 with TRBJ1-1, with 7 nucleotides matching TRBD1. After removal of 5 bases from V and 6 bases from J, the junction contained 6 bases not matched to a gene. CDR3 length: 13 amino acids. CDR1 is SGHTA, CDR2 FQGTGA, per germline.

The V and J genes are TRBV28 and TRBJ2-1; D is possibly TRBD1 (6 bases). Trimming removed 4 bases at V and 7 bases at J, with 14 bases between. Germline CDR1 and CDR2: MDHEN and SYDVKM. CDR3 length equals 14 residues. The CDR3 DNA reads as TGTGCCAGCAGTTATCCACAGGGTAGGAATGAGCAGTTCTTC. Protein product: CASSYPQGRNEQFF.

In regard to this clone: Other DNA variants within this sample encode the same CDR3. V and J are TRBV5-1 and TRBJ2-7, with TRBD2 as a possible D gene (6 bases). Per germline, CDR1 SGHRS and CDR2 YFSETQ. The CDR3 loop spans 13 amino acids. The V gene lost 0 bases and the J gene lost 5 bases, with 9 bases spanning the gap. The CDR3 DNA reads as TGCGCCAGCAGCTTGGACCGGGGGAACGAGCAGTACTTC. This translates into CASSLDRGNEQYF.

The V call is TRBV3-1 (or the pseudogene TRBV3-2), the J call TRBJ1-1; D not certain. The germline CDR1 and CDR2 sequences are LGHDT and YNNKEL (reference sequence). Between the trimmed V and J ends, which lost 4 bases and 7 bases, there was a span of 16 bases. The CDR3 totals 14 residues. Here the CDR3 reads CASSPDAGKGEAFF. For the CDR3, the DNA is TGTGCCAGCAGCCCCGATGCGGGGAAGGGTGAAGCTTTCTTT.

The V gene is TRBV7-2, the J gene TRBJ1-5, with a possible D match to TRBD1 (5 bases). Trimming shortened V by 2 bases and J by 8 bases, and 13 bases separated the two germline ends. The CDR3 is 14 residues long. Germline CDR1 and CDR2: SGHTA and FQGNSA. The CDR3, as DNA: TGTGCCAGCAGCTTATTGCAGGGCGCGAAGCCCCAGCATTTT. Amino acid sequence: CASSLLQGAKPQHF.

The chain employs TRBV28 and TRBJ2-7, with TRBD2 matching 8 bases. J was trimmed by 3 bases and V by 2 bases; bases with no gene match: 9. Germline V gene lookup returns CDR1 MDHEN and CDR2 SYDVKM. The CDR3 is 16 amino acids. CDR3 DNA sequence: TGTGCCAGCAGTTTACGTAGCGGGACAACCTTCTACGAGCAGTACTTC. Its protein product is CASSLRSGTTFYEQYF.

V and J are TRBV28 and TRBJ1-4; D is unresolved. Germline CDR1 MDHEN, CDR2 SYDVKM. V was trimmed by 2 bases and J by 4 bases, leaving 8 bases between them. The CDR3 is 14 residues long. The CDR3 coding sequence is TGTGCCAGCAGTTTACCACGACATAATGAAAAACTGTTTTTT. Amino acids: CASSLPRHNEKLFF.

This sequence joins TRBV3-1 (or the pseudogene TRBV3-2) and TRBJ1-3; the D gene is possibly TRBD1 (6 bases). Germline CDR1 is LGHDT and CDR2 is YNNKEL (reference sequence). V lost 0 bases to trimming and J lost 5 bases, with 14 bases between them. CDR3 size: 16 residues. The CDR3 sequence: CASSQDRGQGRNTIYF. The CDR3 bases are TGTGCCAGCAGCCAAGATCGGGGCCAGGGGAGAAACACCATATATTTT.

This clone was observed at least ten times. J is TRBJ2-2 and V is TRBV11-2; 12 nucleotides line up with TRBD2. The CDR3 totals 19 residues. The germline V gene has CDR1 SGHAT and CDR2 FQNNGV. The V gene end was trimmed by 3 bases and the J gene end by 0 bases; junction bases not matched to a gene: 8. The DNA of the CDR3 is TGTGCCAGCAGCTTTTGGCCTAGCGGGAGGGAGACGAACACCGGGGAGCTGTTTTTT. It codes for CASSFWPSGRETNTGELFF. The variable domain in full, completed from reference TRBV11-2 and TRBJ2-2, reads EAGVAQSPRYKIIEKRQSVAFWCNPISGHATLYWYQQILGQGPKLLIQFQNNGVVDDSQLPKDRFSAERLKGVDSTLKIQPAKLEDSAVYLCASSFWPSGRETNTGELFFGEGSRLTVL.

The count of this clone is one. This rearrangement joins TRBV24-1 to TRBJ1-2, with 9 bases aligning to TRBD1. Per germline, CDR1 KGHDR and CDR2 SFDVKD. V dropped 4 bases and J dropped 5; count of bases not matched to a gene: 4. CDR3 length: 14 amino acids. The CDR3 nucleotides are TGTGCCACCAGTGACCCCGGGACAGGGTATGGCTACACCTTC. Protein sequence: CATSDPGTGYGYTF.

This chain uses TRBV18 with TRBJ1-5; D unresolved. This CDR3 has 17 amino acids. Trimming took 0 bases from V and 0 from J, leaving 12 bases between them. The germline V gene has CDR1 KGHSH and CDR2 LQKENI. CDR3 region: CASSPPGLPYSNQPQHF. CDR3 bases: TGTGCCAGCTCACCACCTGGCCTCCCTTATAGCAATCAGCCCCAGCATTTT.

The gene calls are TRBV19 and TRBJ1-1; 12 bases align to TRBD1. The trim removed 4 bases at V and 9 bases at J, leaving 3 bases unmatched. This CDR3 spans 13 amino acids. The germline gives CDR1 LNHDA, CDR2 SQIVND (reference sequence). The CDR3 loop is CASSTGTGGQAFF. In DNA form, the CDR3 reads TGTGCCAGTAGTACCGGGACAGGGGGCCAAGCTTTCTTT.

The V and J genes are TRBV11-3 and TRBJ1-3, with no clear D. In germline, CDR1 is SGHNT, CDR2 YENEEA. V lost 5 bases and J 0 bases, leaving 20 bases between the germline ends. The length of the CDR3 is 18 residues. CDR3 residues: CASSPGGKRESSGNTIYF. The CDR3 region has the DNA TGTGCCAGCAGCCCCGGTGGGAAGAGGGAGAGCTCTGGAAACACCATATATTTT. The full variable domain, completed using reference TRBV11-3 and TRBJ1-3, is EAGVVQSPRYKIIEKKQPVAFWCNPISGHNTLYWYLQNLGQGPELLIRYENEEAVDDSQLPKDRFSAERLKGVDSTLKIQPAELGDSAVYLCASSPGGKRESSGNTIYFGEGSWLTVV.

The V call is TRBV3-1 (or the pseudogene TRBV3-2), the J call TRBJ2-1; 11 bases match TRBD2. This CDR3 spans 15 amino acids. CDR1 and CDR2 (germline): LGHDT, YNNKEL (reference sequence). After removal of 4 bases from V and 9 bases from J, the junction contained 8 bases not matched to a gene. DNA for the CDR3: TGTGCCAGCAGCCGATTGCTAGCGGGAGGTAGTGAGCAGTTCTTC. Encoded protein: CASSRLLAGGSEQFF.

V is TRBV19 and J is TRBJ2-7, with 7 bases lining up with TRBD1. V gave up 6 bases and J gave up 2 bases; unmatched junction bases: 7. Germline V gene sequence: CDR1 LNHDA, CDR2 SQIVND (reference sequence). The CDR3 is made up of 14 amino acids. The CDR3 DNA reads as TGTGCCAGTAGCCTACAGGGGCCAGCCTACGAGCAGTACTTC. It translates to CASSLQGPAYEQYF.

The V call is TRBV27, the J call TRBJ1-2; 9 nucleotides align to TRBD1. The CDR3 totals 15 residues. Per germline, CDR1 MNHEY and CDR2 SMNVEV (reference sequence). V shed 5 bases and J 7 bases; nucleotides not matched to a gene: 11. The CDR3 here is CASSIVRDRVGGYTF. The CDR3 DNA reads TGTGCCAGCAGTATCGTCCGGGACAGGGTCGGTGGCTACACCTTC.

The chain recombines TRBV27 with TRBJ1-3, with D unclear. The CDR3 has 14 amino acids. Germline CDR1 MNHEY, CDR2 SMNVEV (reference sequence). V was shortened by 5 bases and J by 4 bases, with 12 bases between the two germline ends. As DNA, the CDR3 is TGTGCCAGCAGTGCGCGAGGGTACGGAAACACCATATATTTT. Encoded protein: CASSARGYGNTIYF.

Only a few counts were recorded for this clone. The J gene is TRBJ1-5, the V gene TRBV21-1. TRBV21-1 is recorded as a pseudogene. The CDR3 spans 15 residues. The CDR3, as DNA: TGTGCCAGCAGAGTAGGAGTTCATAGCAATCAGCCCCAGCATTTT. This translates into CASRVGVHSNQPQHF.

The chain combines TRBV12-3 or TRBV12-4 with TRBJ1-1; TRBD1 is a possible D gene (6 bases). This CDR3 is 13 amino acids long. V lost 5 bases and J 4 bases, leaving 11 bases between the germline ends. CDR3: CASSRTGITEAFF. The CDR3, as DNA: TGTGCCAGCAGTCGTACAGGGATCACTGAAGCTTTCTTT.